Sequencing of this T cell receptor (beta chain) was carried out in a study of blood T cell repertoires in COVID-19. This clone has only a few counts. Data came from immunoSEQ multiplex PCR; TCRdb stores just in-frame clones and leaves some out. The sample lists some 40,000 clones; roughly 84% were seen once. CDR1 is LNHDA and CDR2 is SQIVND in the germline V gene (reference sequence). V gave up 8 bases and J gave up 4 bases, with 12 bases separating them. This CDR3 is 13 amino acids long. The chain combines TRBV19 with TRBJ1-3; D uncertain. This receptor was identified in a man in his 70s with active COVID-19. Sequences were obtained from peripheral blood. The CDR3 reads CASSGSLGNTIYF. For the CDR3, the DNA is TGTGCCAGTTCCGGGTCACTCGGAAACACCATATATTTT. Variable domain in full (rest from reference TRBV19 and TRBJ1-3): DGGITQSPKYLFRKEGQNVTLSCEQNLNHDAMYWYRQDPGQGLRLIYYSQIVNDFQKGDIAEGYSVSREKKESFPLTVTSAQKNPTAFYLCASSGSLGNTIYFGEGSWLTVV.